The 14 T cell receptor beta chains reported below all come from one sample, sequenced in a study of cytomegalovirus exposure and HLA in healthy donors. PCR was performed using 60 Vbeta and 13 Jbeta primers. Sequenced by immunoSEQ multiplex PCR; TCRdb stores in-frame clones only, minus some. Of roughly 100,000 clones listed, more than 65% are singletons. The sequenced sample was PBMCs. The receptors were sampled from a man under 40 in good health and CMV-seronegative.

This clone was found a few times. The gene calls are TRBV5-1 and TRBJ2-7; 7 nucleotides match TRBD2. Germline values: CDR1 SGHRS, CDR2 YFSETQ. This CDR3 is built from 14 residues. The trim removed 4 bases at V and 2 bases at J, leaving 6 bases unmatched. The CDR3 sequence is CASSHGTTTYEQYF. DNA for the CDR3: TGCGCCAGCAGCCACGGGACTACCACCTACGAGCAGTACTTC.

V gene TRBV5-4 combines with J gene TRBJ1-2, with TRBD1 matching 7 bases. The CDR3 sequence is 12 residues long. The V segment lost 4 bases and the J segment 6 bases; nucleotides outside the gene matches: 3. Germline CDR1 is SGHNT and CDR2 is YYREEE (reference sequence). Here the CDR3 reads CASSADRDGYTF. The CDR3 DNA is TGTGCCAGCAGCGCAGACAGGGATGGCTACACCTTC.

The genes are TRBV7-9 and TRBJ1-1, with D possibly matching TRBD1 (5 bases). Germline V lookup: CDR1 SEHNR, CDR2 FQNEAQ (reference sequence). There are 14 residues in the CDR3. V was clipped by 4 bases and J by 0 bases, with 9 bases between them. Written as DNA, the CDR3 is TGTGCCAGCAGCTACCGACAGTTGAACACTGAAGCTTTCTTT. It encodes CASSYRQLNTEAFF.

V and J are TRBV10-3 and TRBJ2-1; 10 positions match TRBD1. V dropped 3 bases and J dropped 5; count of bases not matched to a gene: 4. Per germline, CDR1 ENHRY and CDR2 SYGVKD. The CDR3 length is 15 residues. CDR3 amino acids: CAISEGTGVDNEQFF. For the CDR3, the DNA is TGTGCCATCAGTGAAGGGACAGGGGTGGACAATGAGCAGTTCTTC.

The gene calls are TRBV19 and TRBJ1-1; 11 bases line up with TRBD1. The CDR3 totals 15 residues. Germline loops: CDR1 LNHDA, CDR2 SQIVND (reference sequence). Trimming at V came to 5 bases and at J to 12 bases, leaving 14 bases not matched to a gene. Here the CDR3 reads CASSPLNLGQGDTFF. In DNA form, the CDR3 reads TGTGCCAGTAGTCCCCTTAATTTGGGACAGGGGGATACTTTCTTT.

This chain connects TRBV25-1 to TRBJ2-5, with 10 positions matching TRBD1. The better agreement between TRBJ2-7 and the DNA end casts doubt on the J call. There are 15 residues in the CDR3. Germline loops: CDR1 MGHDK, CDR2 SYGVNS. CDR3 residues: CASRRTGGHSYEQYF. In DNA form, the CDR3 reads TGTGCCAGCAGGAGGACAGGGGGTCACTCCTACGAGCAGTACTTC.

V gene TRBV11-3 combines with J gene TRBJ2-4; possibly TRBD2 for D (6 bases). V was clipped by 2 bases and J by 0 bases, with 8 bases between them. The CDR3 spans 15 residues. The germline gives CDR1 SGHNT, CDR2 YENEEA. The CDR3 is CASSLSGLAKNIQYF. The CDR3 region has the DNA TGTGCCAGCAGCTTAAGCGGGCTAGCCAAAAACATTCAGTACTTC. Combining the CDR3 with reference TRBV11-3 and TRBJ2-4 gives the whole variable domain EAGVVQSPRYKIIEKKQPVAFWCNPISGHNTLYWYLQNLGQGPELLIRYENEEAVDDSQLPKDRFSAERLKGVDSTLKIQPAELGDSAVYLCASSLSGLAKNIQYFGAGTRLSVL.

As DNA, the CDR3 is TGTGCCAGCAGCGACCCTATTAGACAGGGGGCTGCAGATACGCAGTATTTT. Its translation: CASSDPIRQGAADTQYF. The V and J genes are TRBV7-9 and TRBJ2-3; 10 positions agree with TRBD1. In germline, CDR1 is SEHNR, CDR2 FQNEAQ (reference sequence). The J segment lost 4 bases and the V segment lost 5 bases, leaving 12 bases of the junction unmatched. The CDR3 extends over 17 amino acids.

This clone has only a few counts. The rearrangement links TRBV2 to TRBJ1-1, with 8 bases fitting TRBD1. This CDR3 is built from 15 residues. Germline-derived CDR1 and CDR2 are SNHLY and FYNNEI. V was clipped by 4 bases and J by 0 bases; unmatched bases: 4. The CDR3 here is CASSGHRGLNTEAFF. The DNA for the CDR3 is TGTGCCAGCAGTGGCCACAGGGGGTTGAACACTGAAGCTTTCTTT.

This chain links TRBV9 with TRBJ1-3; D is perhaps TRBD1 (6 bases). Germline V gives CDR1 SGDLS, CDR2 YYNGEE. The CDR3 loop spans 16 amino acids. Trimming removed 3 bases from V and 3 bases from J, with 16 bases in between. This CDR3 reads CASSAGLGGDGNTIYF. The DNA of the CDR3 is TGTGCCAGCAGCGCAGGGTTAGGGGGGGATGGAAACACCATATATTTT.

Concerning this clone: The identical CDR3 is also encoded by other nucleotide sequences in the sample. J is TRBJ1-1 and V is TRBV25-1, with TRBD1 as a possible D gene (5 bases). V was pared by 6 bases and J by 5 bases, with 13 bases between. Germline CDR1 MGHDK, CDR2 SYGVNS. The CDR3 length is 13 residues. The DNA for the CDR3 is TGTGCCAGCAGGGAGGGAAGGGGTACTGAAGCTTTCTTT. This gives the protein CASREGRGTEAFF.

This clone came up a few times. The chain carries TRBV7-3 and TRBJ1-1, with D unclear. This CDR3 has 13 amino acids. Germline CDR1 SGHTA, CDR2 FQGTGA. Trimming removed 6 bases from V and 11 bases from J, with 19 bases in between. The DNA for the CDR3 is TGTGCCAGCAGTCCCGTGACCGAATGGGAGGCTTTCTTT. It translates to CASSPVTEWEAFF.

The chain joins TRBV4-3 to TRBJ2-4, with 11 bases lining up with TRBD2. J lost 5 bases, V lost 4 bases, and 4 bases had no gene match. CDR1 and CDR2 (germline): LGHNA, YSLEER. The CDR3 sequence is 15 residues long. CDR3 sequence (DNA): TGCGCCAGCAGCCCACAGGGACTAGCGGAAAACATTCAGTACTTC. Its protein product is CASSPQGLAENIQYF.

The V and J genes are TRBV30 and TRBJ2-5, with TRBD2 identical over 9 bases. The junction had 8 bases not matched to a gene; V was cut back by 2 bases and J by 1 base. The CDR3 runs 16 residues. Per germline, CDR1 GTSNPN and CDR2 SVGIG (reference sequence). DNA of the CDR3: TGTGCCTGGAGTCAACCGACTAGCGGACTCCAAGAGACCCAGTACTTC. Encoded protein: CAWSQPTSGLQETQYF.